Below are 30 T cell receptor beta chains sequenced from a single sample in a study of T cell responses to AZD1222 COVID-19 vaccine (dated by TCRdb to the early 2020s). This specimen's time point label, per the study, means: baseline before first vaccination. The library was obtained by the immunoSEQ multiplex PCR assay. TCRdb stores this immuneACCESS table with in-frame sequences only. Part of the clones is absent; in the studies checked, under half of the shortfall reflects unresolved V genes, and no reason is known for the rest. Recorded for this sample are more than 75,000 clones; around 90% of them occurred a single time. The ten largest clones represent under 10% of the sample. This specimen was peripheral blood, taken on day 0 of AZD1222 vaccination. All receptors come from an adult in good health.

The chain recombines TRBV5-1 with TRBJ1-2; 8 positions match TRBD1. The CDR3 is 15 residues long. CDR1 SGHRS and CDR2 YFSETQ come from the germline V gene. V shed 4 bases and J 8 bases; nucleotides not matched to a gene: 13. The CDR3 DNA follows: TGCGCCAGCAGCGTCCTCCCGACAGGGGAAAGGGGCTACACCTTC. This sequence encodes CASSVLPTGERGYTF.

This rearrangement joins TRBV2 to TRBJ2-2; 13 nucleotides align to TRBD2. The CDR3 has 15 amino acids. Per germline, CDR1 SNHLY and CDR2 FYNNEI. The trim removed 6 bases at V and 8 bases at J, leaving 6 bases unmatched. CDR3 in DNA: TGTGCCAGCAGCTGGACTAGCGGGAGCGTAGGGGAGCTGTTTTTT. Translated: CASSWTSGSVGELFF.

The chain employs TRBV24-1 and TRBJ1-1; D gene uncertain. This CDR3 contains 13 residues. CDR1 is KGHDR and CDR2 is SFDVKD in the germline V gene. V lost 2 bases and J 1 base, leaving 4 bases between the germline ends. CDR3 bases: TGTGCCACCAGTGATTCTAAGAACACTGAAGCTTTCTTT. It yields the protein CATSDSKNTEAFF.

This chain uses TRBV3-1 (or the pseudogene TRBV3-2) with TRBJ2-1; 10 bases map to TRBD2. Germline V gene sequence: CDR1 LGHDT, CDR2 YNNKEL (reference sequence). This CDR3 contains 16 residues. Germline trimming cut 4 bases from V and 15 bases from J; bases unmatched to any gene: 18. In DNA, the CDR3 is TGTGCCAGCAGCCCCCCCTCTAGCGGGGGCCCGAGGGCGCCGTTCTTC. This encodes CASSPPSSGGPRAPFF.

The V call is TRBV29-1, the J call TRBJ1-1; tentatively, D is TRBD1 (5 bases). Germline V gives CDR1 SQVTM, CDR2 ANQGSEA. Trimming pared 7 bases from V and 0 bases from J, leaving 12 bases between. CDR3 length: 13 residues. CDR3 region: CSAWGGMNTEAFF. The CDR3 DNA is TGCAGCGCCTGGGGGGGGATGAACACTGAAGCTTTCTTT.

This clone was observed a few times. The chain recombines TRBV12-3 or TRBV12-4 with TRBJ2-7; D possibly corresponds to TRBD2 (5 bases). The CDR3 is 12 residues long. V gave up 6 bases and J gave up 3 bases, with 9 bases separating them. CDR3 sequence: CASSRGNYEQYF. CDR3 bases: TGTGCCAGCAGCCGGGGAAACTACGAGCAGTACTTC.

The V and J genes are TRBV15 and TRBJ1-3, with a possible D match to TRBD1 (6 bases). This CDR3 has 16 amino acids. Germline V gene data show CDR1 as LNHNV and CDR2 as YYDKDF (reference sequence). Trimming removed 5 bases at V and 0 bases at J, with 14 bases between. The CDR3 region has the DNA TGTGCCACCAGCGTCGGGACACCCACCTCTGGAAACACCATATATTTT. Amino acid sequence: CATSVGTPTSGNTIYF. The full variable domain, its missing parts supplied by reference TRBV15 and TRBJ1-3, is DAMVIQNPRYQVTQFGKPVTLSCSQTLNHNVMYWYQQKSSQAPKLLFHYYDKDFNNEADTPDNFQSRRPNTSFCFLDIRSPGLGDTAMYLCATSVGTPTSGNTIYFGEGSWLTVV.

This clone was observed a few times. This rearrangement joins TRBV14 to TRBJ2-7, with a possible D match to TRBD1 (6 bases). V lost 1 base, J lost 10 bases, and 17 bases lay in between. CDR1 and CDR2 from the germline V gene are SGHDN and FVKESK. The CDR3 covers 14 residues. CDR3 loop: CASSQATGPNPQYF. The DNA for the CDR3 is TGTGCCAGCAGCCAAGCGACAGGCCCTAACCCCCAGTACTTC.

This clone has only one observation. The chain has TRBV28 and TRBJ1-1; D gene ambiguous. Trimming shortened V by 2 bases and J by 8 bases, and 6 bases separated the two germline ends. The CDR3 is 11 amino acids. Germline V gene lookup returns CDR1 MDHEN and CDR2 SYDVKM. CDR3 in amino acids: CASSLRREAFF. CDR3 DNA sequence: TGTGCCAGCAGTTTACGGAGGGAAGCTTTCTTT.

V usage is TRBV6-4 and J usage is TRBJ2-3, with 7 nucleotides matching TRBD2. Per the germline V gene, CDR1 is MRHNA and CDR2 is SNTAGT. The V and J ends lost 2 bases and 2 bases, in that order; junction bases with no gene match: 4. The CDR3 has 15 amino acids. The CDR3 sequence is CASSDGGEVTDTQYF. The CDR3 coding sequence is TGTGCCAGCAGTGACGGGGGGGAGGTCACAGATACGCAGTATTTT.

The genes are TRBV4-1 and TRBJ1-1, with D unresolved. Germline V lookup: CDR1 MGHRA, CDR2 YSYEKL. The CDR3 is 14 amino acids. With 8 bases removed from V and 0 bases from J, the gap between germline ends came to 13 bases. The CDR3: CASRGPLLNTEAFF. As DNA, the CDR3 is TGCGCCAGCCGAGGTCCCCTCTTGAACACTGAAGCTTTCTTT.

Remarks on this clone: Within the sample, other DNA sequences also encode this same CDR3. The chain combines TRBV19 with TRBJ1-3; 9 nucleotides align to TRBD1. From germline, CDR1 is LNHDA and CDR2 SQIVND (reference sequence). V was pared by 4 bases and J by 3 bases, with 1 base of the junction left unmatched. The CDR3 runs 14 residues. The chain's CDR3 is CASSTDRGGNTIYF. CDR3 DNA: TGTGCCAGTAGTACGGACAGGGGTGGAAACACCATATATTTT.

The chain joins TRBV2 to TRBJ1-5, with D maybe TRBD1 (5 bases). Trimming removed 5 bases from V and 3 bases from J, with 17 bases in between. The CDR3 covers 16 residues. The germline V gene encodes CDR1 SNHLY and CDR2 FYNNEI. The CDR3, as DNA: TGTGCCAGCAGTTCGGGCTCCGGGGCGGACAATCAGCCCCAGCATTTT. It yields the protein CASSSGSGADNQPQHF.

The rearrangement links TRBV5-1 to TRBJ1-6; no clear D. Trimming stripped 0 bases from V and 0 bases from J, with 10 bases between. CDR1 and CDR2 from the germline V gene are SGHRS and YFSETQ. This CDR3 has 17 residues. Here the CDR3 reads CASSLDVASSYNSPLHF. DNA of the CDR3: TGCGCCAGCAGCTTGGACGTCGCGAGCTCCTATAATTCACCCCTCCACTTT.

This clone was found once. This chain uses TRBV28 with TRBJ1-3; D gene ambiguous. CDR1 is MDHEN, CDR2 SYDVKM, per germline. The CDR3 sequence is 15 residues long. Trimming took 5 bases from V and 2 from J, leaving 13 bases between them. The CDR3 nucleotides are TGTGCCAGCAGTAGGGAAGTCGGGGCTGGAAACACCATATATTTT. Its protein product is CASSREVGAGNTIYF.

The V gene is TRBV6-4, the J gene TRBJ1-2; possible D gene TRBD1, 5 bases. Germline lookup yields CDR1 MRHNA and CDR2 SNTAGT. The CDR3 has 15 amino acids. Trimming removed 3 bases from V and 8 bases from J, with 19 bases in between. The CDR3 sequence is CASSESVSGASGYTF. CDR3 in DNA: TGTGCCAGCAGTGAGTCCGTCTCCGGGGCTAGCGGCTACACCTTC.

The rearrangement uses TRBV7-8 and TRBJ2-7; no firm D call. The CDR3 is 12 residues long. The germline gives CDR1 SGHVS, CDR2 FQNEAQ. The V gene lost 1 base and the J gene lost 9 bases, with 10 bases spanning the gap. The DNA for the CDR3 is TGTGCCAGCAGCTTAGTGGGCTTCGGGCAGTACTTC. It translates to CASSLVGFGQYF.

This clone was counted a few times. This sequence joins TRBV7-3 and TRBJ2-7; 9 nucleotides line up with TRBD1. Germline values: CDR1 SGHTA, CDR2 FQGTGA. CDR3 length equals 14 residues. The junction had 5 bases not matched to a gene; V was cut back by 3 bases and J by 5 bases. The CDR3 spells CASSFTGGPNEQYF. CDR3 DNA sequence: TGTGCCAGCAGCTTCACAGGGGGCCCCAACGAGCAGTACTTC.

This clone was counted between two and nine times. The chain uses TRBV9 and TRBJ1-1; D call uncertain. The germline V gene has CDR1 SGDLS and CDR2 YYNGEE. The ends were cut back, 3 bases at V and 11 bases at J, with 26 bases in the middle. This CDR3 is 16 amino acids long. CDR3: CASSASGQLNSFNAFF. CDR3 in DNA: TGTGCCAGCAGCGCCTCTGGTCAGCTAAACAGCTTTAATGCTTTCTTT.

V usage is TRBV27 and J usage is TRBJ2-7; 7 bases match TRBD1. The CDR3 contains 14 residues. Germline lookup yields CDR1 MNHEY and CDR2 SMNVEV (reference sequence). The J segment lost 3 bases and the V segment lost 4 bases, leaving 6 bases of the junction unmatched. The CDR3 DNA is TGTGCCAGCAGTTCCTGGACAGGCGACTACGAGCAGTACTTC. This codes for CASSSWTGDYEQYF.

This sequence joins TRBV18 and TRBJ2-7; 12 nucleotides align to TRBD2. Trimming at V came to 3 bases and at J to 6 bases, leaving 6 bases not matched to a gene. CDR1 is KGHSH and CDR2 is LQKENI in the germline V gene. The CDR3 totals 15 residues. The CDR3 here is CASSPPLAGGIEQYF. The CDR3 region has the DNA TGTGCCAGCTCACCCCCACTAGCGGGGGGTATCGAGCAGTACTTC. Using reference TRBV18 and TRBJ2-7 for the parts outside the CDR3, the full variable domain is NAGVMQNPRHLVRRRGQEARLRCSPMKGHSHVYWYRQLPEEGLKFMVYLQKENIIDESGMPKERFSAEFPKEGPSILRIQQVVRGDSAAYFCASSPPLAGGIEQYFGPGTRLTVT.

The rearrangement joins TRBV9 to TRBJ1-1; a possible D gene is TRBD1 (6 bases). The V end was cut by 2 bases, the J end by 1 base, with 18 bases between. The CDR3 contains 17 residues. CDR1 and CDR2 (germline): SGDLS, YYNGEE. This CDR3 is CASSVPRGAPTNTEAFF. CDR3 bases: TGTGCCAGCAGCGTGCCCCGGGGGGCGCCTACGAACACTGAAGCTTTCTTT.

This clone came up once. The chain joins TRBV27 to TRBJ2-1; TRBD2 agrees at 15 bases. J gave up 3 bases and V 5 bases, and 8 bases lay outside the gene matches. The V gene's germline CDR1 is MNHEY and CDR2 SMNVEV (reference sequence). This CDR3 has 18 residues. The DNA for the CDR3 is TGTGCCAGCAGTGGACTAGCGGGAGGGGCTAGGGTCTACAATGAGCAGTTCTTC. Translation: CASSGLAGGARVYNEQFF.

The chain has TRBV6-5 and TRBJ1-1, with 7 bases that match TRBD1. Germline loops: CDR1 MNHEY, CDR2 SVGAGI. The V gene end was trimmed by 6 bases and the J gene end by 4 bases; junction bases not matched to a gene: 8. There are 14 residues in the CDR3. The CDR3 nucleotides are TGTGCCAGCAGGTGGGGACAGCCACCCACTGAAGCTTTCTTT. Translated: CASRWGQPPTEAFF.

The chain is built from TRBV30 and TRBJ1-1, with 9 bases aligning to TRBD1. Germline CDR1 is GTSNPN and CDR2 is SVGIG (reference sequence). V gave up 4 bases and J gave up 6 bases; unmatched junction bases: 9. The CDR3 has 14 residues. DNA of the CDR3: TGTGCCTGGACCTACGGGACAGGGTTTGCTGAAGCTTTCTTT. Encoded protein: CAWTYGTGFAEAFF.

The chain links TRBV27 to TRBJ2-1, with a weak D call TRBD2 (5 bases). V lost 7 bases and J lost 9, with 10 bases in between. Germline V gives CDR1 MNHEY, CDR2 SMNVEV (reference sequence). This CDR3 contains 11 residues. The DNA for the CDR3 is TGTGCCAGCACCTACGCGGGTGAGCAGTTCTTC. Protein sequence: CASTYAGEQFF.

This chain connects TRBV5-4 to TRBJ2-5; 8 bases line up with TRBD1. Germline values: CDR1 SGHNT, CDR2 YYREEE (reference sequence). J lost 1 base, V lost 0 bases, and 2 bases had no gene match. CDR3 length: 15 residues. CDR3 loop: CASSLATGAQETQYF. DNA for the CDR3: TGTGCCAGCAGCTTGGCGACAGGGGCCCAAGAGACCCAGTACTTC.

The V call is TRBV18, the J call TRBJ1-5; D might be TRBD1 (5 bases). This CDR3 is built from 14 residues. From germline, CDR1 is KGHSH and CDR2 LQKENI. V lost 3 bases and J lost 2, with 8 bases in between. CDR3: CASSPSGGNQPQHF. The CDR3 DNA reads as TGTGCCAGCTCACCTTCGGGGGGCAATCAGCCCCAGCATTTT.

This chain links TRBV21-1 with TRBJ1-2. TRBV21-1 is annotated as a pseudogene. The CDR3 has 11 amino acids. The CDR3 spells CASRGAFGYTF. The CDR3 nucleotides are TGTGCCAGCAGGGGAGCGTTTGGCTACACCTTC.

The chain combines TRBV2 with TRBJ2-7, with D tentatively TRBD2 (5 bases). The CDR3 runs 10 residues. The V end lost 4 bases, the J end lost 7 bases, and 5 bases lay between the germline ends. Germline V CDR1 and CDR2: SNHLY, FYNNEI. The CDR3 sequence is CASSGGEQYF. As DNA, the CDR3 is TGTGCCAGCAGTGGCGGGGAGCAGTACTTC.